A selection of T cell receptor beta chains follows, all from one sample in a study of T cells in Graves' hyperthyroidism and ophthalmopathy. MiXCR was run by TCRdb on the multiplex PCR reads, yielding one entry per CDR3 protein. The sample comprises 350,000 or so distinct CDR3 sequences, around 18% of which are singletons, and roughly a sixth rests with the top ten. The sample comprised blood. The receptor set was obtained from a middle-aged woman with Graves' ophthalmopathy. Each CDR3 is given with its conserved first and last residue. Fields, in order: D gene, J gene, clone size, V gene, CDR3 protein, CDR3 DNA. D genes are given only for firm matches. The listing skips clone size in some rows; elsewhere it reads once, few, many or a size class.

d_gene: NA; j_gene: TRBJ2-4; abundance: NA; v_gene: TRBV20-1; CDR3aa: CSATMDSDVKNIQYF; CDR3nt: TGCAGTGCTACAATGGACAGCGATGTCAAAAACATTCAGTACTTC
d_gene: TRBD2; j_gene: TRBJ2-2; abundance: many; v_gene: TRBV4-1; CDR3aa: CASSQWDYNTGELFF; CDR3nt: TGCGCCAGCAGCCAATGGGACTATAACACCGGGGAGCTGTTTTTT
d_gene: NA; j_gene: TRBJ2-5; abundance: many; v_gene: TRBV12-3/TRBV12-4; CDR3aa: CASSWQETQYF; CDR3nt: TGTGCCAGCAGCTGGCAAGAGACCCAGTACTTC
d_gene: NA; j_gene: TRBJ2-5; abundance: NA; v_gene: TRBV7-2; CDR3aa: CASSPPAGGRGTQYF; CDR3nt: TGTGCCAGCAGCCCCCCGGCGGGCGGCCGGGGGACCCAGTACTTC
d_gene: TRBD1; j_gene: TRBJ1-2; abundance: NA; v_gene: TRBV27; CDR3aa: CASSSTGDGGYIF; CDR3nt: TGTGCCAGCAGTTCAACAGGGGATGGAGGCTACATCTTC
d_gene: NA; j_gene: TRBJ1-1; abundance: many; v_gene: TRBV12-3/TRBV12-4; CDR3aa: CASSILQGNTEAFF; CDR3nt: TGTGCCAGCAGCATCCTACAGGGGAACACTGAAGCTTTCTTT
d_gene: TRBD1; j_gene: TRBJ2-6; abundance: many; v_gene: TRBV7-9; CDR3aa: CASSEASGQGDPGANVLTF; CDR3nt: TGTGCCAGCAGCGAGGCAAGTGGACAGGGGGACCCTGGGGCCAACGTCCTGACTTTC
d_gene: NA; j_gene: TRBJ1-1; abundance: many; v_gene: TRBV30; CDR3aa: CAWSGTANTEAFF; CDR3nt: TGTGCCTGGAGTGGGACAGCGAACACTGAAGCTTTCTTT
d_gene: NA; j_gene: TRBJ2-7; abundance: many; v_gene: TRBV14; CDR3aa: CASSQNSWYEQYF; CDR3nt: TGTGCCAGCAGCCAGAACAGCTGGTACGAGCAGTACTTC
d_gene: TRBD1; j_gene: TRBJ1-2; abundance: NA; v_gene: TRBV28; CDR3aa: CASKQTGLHGYTF; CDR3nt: TGTGCCAGCAAGCAGACAGGGCTCCATGGCTACACCTTC
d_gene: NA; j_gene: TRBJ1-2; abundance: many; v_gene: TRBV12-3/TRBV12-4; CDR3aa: CASSSRAGGGGYTF; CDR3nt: TGTGCCAGCAGTTCCCGTGCGGGTGGGGGGGGCTACACCTTC
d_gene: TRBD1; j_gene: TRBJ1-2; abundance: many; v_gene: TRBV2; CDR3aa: CASSSRQGARGYTF; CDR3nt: TGTGCCAGCAGTAGCCGACAGGGGGCGCGTGGCTACACCTTC
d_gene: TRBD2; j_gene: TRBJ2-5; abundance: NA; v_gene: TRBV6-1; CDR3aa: CASSGLAGAFQETQYF; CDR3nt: TGTGCCAGCAGTGGACTAGCGGGAGCGTTCCAAGAGACCCAGTACTTC
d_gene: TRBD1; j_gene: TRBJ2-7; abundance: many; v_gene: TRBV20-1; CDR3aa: CSALSGTGVNEQYF; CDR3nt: TGCAGTGCTCTCTCCGGGACAGGGGTCAACGAGCAGTACTTC
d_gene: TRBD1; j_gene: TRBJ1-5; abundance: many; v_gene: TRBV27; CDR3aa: CASSSTPGQGARQPQHF; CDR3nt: TGTGCCAGCAGTTCAACGCCCGGACAGGGGGCACGGCAGCCCCAGCATTTT
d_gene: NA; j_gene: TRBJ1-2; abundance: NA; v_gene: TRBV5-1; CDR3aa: CASSLADSRTHGYTF; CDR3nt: TGCGCCAGCAGCTTGGCGGACAGTAGAACCCATGGCTACACCTTC
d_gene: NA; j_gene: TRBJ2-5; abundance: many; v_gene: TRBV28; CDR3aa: CASSSPLVGGETQYF; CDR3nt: TGTGCCAGCAGTTCCCCCCTAGTAGGGGGGGAGACCCAGTACTTC
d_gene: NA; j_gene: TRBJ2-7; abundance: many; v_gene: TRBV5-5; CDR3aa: CASSLAWTKEQYF; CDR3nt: TGTGCCAGCAGCTTGGCCTGGACCAAGGAGCAGTACTTC
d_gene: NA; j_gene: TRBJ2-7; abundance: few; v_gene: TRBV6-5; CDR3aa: CASSSQPGVHEQYF; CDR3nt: TGTGCCAGCAGTTCTCAACCAGGGGTGCACGAGCAGTACTTC
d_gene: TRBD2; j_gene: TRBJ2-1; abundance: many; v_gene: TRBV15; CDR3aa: CATSRLAGTYNEQFF; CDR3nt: TGTGCCACCAGCAGGCTAGCGGGGACTTACAATGAGCAGTTCTTC